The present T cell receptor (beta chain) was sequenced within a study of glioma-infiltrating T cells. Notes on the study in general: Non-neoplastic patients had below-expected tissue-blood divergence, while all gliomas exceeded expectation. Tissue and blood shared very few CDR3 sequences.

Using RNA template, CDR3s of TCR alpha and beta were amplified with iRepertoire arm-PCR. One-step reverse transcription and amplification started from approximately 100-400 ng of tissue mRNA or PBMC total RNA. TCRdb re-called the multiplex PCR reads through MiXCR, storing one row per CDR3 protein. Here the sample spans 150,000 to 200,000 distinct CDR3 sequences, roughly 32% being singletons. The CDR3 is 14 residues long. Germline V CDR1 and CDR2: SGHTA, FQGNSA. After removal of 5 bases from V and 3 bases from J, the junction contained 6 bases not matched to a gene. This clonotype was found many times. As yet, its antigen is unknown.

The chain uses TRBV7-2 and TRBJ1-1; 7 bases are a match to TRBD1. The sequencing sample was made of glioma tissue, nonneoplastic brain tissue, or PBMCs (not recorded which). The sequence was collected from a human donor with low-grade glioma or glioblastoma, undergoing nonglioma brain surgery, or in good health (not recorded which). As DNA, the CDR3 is TGTGCCAGCAGCGCTCAACAGGGGCACACTGAAGCTTTCTTT. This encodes CASSAQQGHTEAFF.